These 11 T cell receptor beta chains share one sample of origin, sequenced in a study of long-term antiretroviral therapy in people with HIV (dated 2022 in TCRdb). The immunoSEQ hsTCRB v3.0 assay was used at survey level resolution to sequence the TRB variable region. TCRdb re-hosts the immuneACCESS table, in-frame sequences only. Its copies lack some clones; in the studies checked, an unresolved V gene accounts for under half of them, and the cause for the rest is not known. Recorded for this sample are about 25,000 clones; approximately 80% of them occurred a single time. The ten largest clones take up 5% to 6.5% of the sample. This specimen consisted of unsorted PBMCs, obtained 4.4 years after starting antiretroviral therapy. The receptors shown here come from a man under 40 with HIV.

The rearrangement joins TRBV5-1 to TRBJ1-1; TRBD1 matches at 8 bases. The CDR3 spans 14 residues. V shed 0 bases and J 4 bases; nucleotides not matched to a gene: 2. The germline gives CDR1 SGHRS, CDR2 YFSETQ. The CDR3 sequence: CASSLETGGTEAFF. The CDR3 nucleotides are TGCGCCAGCAGCTTGGAAACAGGGGGCACTGAAGCTTTCTTT.

The chain recombines TRBV5-1 with TRBJ2-5; D call uncertain. Deletions cut 2 bases from V and 5 bases from J, with 10 bases between. There are 13 residues in the CDR3. Germline V gene data show CDR1 as SGHRS and CDR2 as YFSETQ. This chain's CDR3 is CASSLGSGETQYF. The CDR3 region has the DNA TGCGCCAGCAGCTTAGGGTCCGGGGAGACCCAGTACTTC.

The V and J genes are TRBV5-1 and TRBJ2-7; 11 bases align to TRBD1. The V gene end was trimmed by 3 bases and the J gene end by 5 bases; junction bases not matched to a gene: 4. Germline V gives CDR1 SGHRS, CDR2 YFSETQ. The CDR3 extends over 14 amino acids. The DNA of the CDR3 is TGCGCCAGCAGCTCCTGGGGACAGGGGGACGAGCAGTACTTC. This codes for CASSSWGQGDEQYF. Drawing the rest from reference TRBV5-1 and TRBJ2-7, the complete variable domain is KAGVTQTPRYLIKTRGQQVTLSCSPISGHRSVSWYQQTPGQGLQFLFEYFSETQRNKGNFPGRFSGRQFSNSRSEMNVSTLELGDSALYLCASSSWGQGDEQYFGPGTRLTVT.

This CDR3 is CASSLSSGTYEQYF. In DNA, the CDR3 is TGCGCCAGCAGCCTCTCTAGCGGGACCTACGAGCAGTACTTC. The V gene is TRBV4-1, the J gene TRBJ2-7; 9 bases match TRBD2. CDR1 is MGHRA, CDR2 YSYEKL, per germline. Trimming cost V 4 bases and J 2 bases; bases outside gene matches: 3. CDR3 length equals 14 residues.

This chain links TRBV19 with TRBJ2-7, with 7 bases matching TRBD1. The CDR3 contains 17 residues. Germline lookup yields CDR1 LNHDA and CDR2 SQIVND (reference sequence). Germline trimming cut 5 bases from V and 0 bases from J; bases unmatched to any gene: 13. CDR3 region: CASSALTGAESSYEQYF. The CDR3, as DNA: TGTGCCAGTAGTGCCCTCACAGGGGCCGAAAGCTCCTACGAGCAGTACTTC.

The CDR3 loop reads CASSQERELRTEAFF. CDR3 in DNA: TGCGCCAGCAGCCAAGAGAGAGAACTAAGGACTGAAGCTTTCTTT. V usage is TRBV4-3 and J usage is TRBJ1-1; D unresolved. The V end was cut by 0 bases, the J end by 5 bases, with 13 bases between. The CDR3 is 15 residues long. Germline CDR1 and CDR2: LGHNA and YSLEER.

Comment on this clone: Germline is not matched at one junction end, which may reflect a read error. The chain has TRBV14 and TRBJ2-1; TRBD2 agrees at 8 bases. The CDR3 extends over 15 amino acids. CDR1 SGHDN and CDR2 FVKESK come from the germline V gene. CDR3 bases: TGTGCCAGCAGCCTCGGGACTAGGTCCTCCAATGAGCAGTTCTTC. It translates to CASSLGTRSSNEQFF.

The V gene is TRBV5-1, the J gene TRBJ2-7; possible D gene TRBD2, 5 bases. V was clipped by 4 bases and J by 0 bases, with 8 bases between them. Germline V gene lookup returns CDR1 SGHRS and CDR2 YFSETQ. This CDR3 contains 13 residues. CDR3 loop: CASSPGNSYEQYF. CDR3 in DNA: TGCGCCAGCAGCCCCGGGAACTCCTACGAGCAGTACTTC.

CDR3 sequence reads: CASSAGYGDSYGYTF. CDR3 nucleotides: TGTGCCAGCAGCGCAGGATACGGGGACAGCTATGGCTACACCTTC. This sequence joins TRBV7-6 and TRBJ1-2; 7 bases agree with TRBD1. The V and J ends lost 5 bases and 4 bases, in that order; junction bases with no gene match: 10. Germline CDR1 is SGHVS and CDR2 is FNYEAQ. The length of the CDR3 is 15 residues.

In this sample, this clone turned up once. V and J are TRBV21-1 and TRBJ2-1; the tabulated D call, TRBD1, remains unverified against the DNA. TRBV21-1 is marked as a pseudogene. CDR3 length equals 16 residues. CDR3 DNA sequence: TGTGCCAGCAGCCGCGCTAGGTCAAGGGGGTACAATGAGCAGTTCTTC. Its translation: CASSRARSRGYNEQFF.

This clone appeared a few times. V gene TRBV19 combines with J gene TRBJ1-2; D gene uncertain. The length of the CDR3 is 12 residues. Per germline, CDR1 LNHDA and CDR2 SQIVND (reference sequence). V shed 5 bases and J shed 2 bases, with 6 bases lying between them. The CDR3 region has the DNA TGTGCCAGTAGTCCCACAAACTATGGCTACACCTTC. Translating it yields CASSPTNYGYTF.